The 2 T cell receptor beta chains given below trace back to one sample, sequenced in a study of T cell responses to AZD1222 COVID-19 vaccine (dated by TCRdb to the early 2020s). The label giving this sample's time point can be read as: about 28 days (+/-7) after the second vaccine dose. Library preparation employed the immunoSEQ multiplex PCR assay. TCRdb carries this immuneACCESS record with in-frame sequences only. Its versions omit some clonotypes, under half of them owing to an unresolved V gene in the studies checked, with the rest unexplained. The sample table lists about 120,000 clones, about nine tenths of them with a count of one. 2% to 3% of the sample is held by the ten biggest clonotypes. The sample was peripheral blood, taken 28 days after the second AZD1222 dose. These receptors all stem from an adult who received the AZD1222 COVID-19 vaccine.

The chain combines TRBV28 with TRBJ1-6; D possibly corresponds to TRBD1 (6 bases). The CDR3 is made up of 14 amino acids. Trimming removed 2 bases at V and 10 bases at J, with 12 bases between. CDR1 is MDHEN, CDR2 SYDVKM, per germline. The CDR3 DNA is TGTGCCAGCAGTTTACACAGGGTACAATCACCCCTCCACTTT. Translated, it gives CASSLHRVQSPLHF.

A few counts support this clone. J is TRBJ2-7 and V is TRBV6-2 or TRBV6-3; no definite D call. Trimming stripped 6 bases from V and 0 bases from J, with 6 bases between. There are 12 residues in the CDR3. Germline loops: CDR1 MNHEY, CDR2 SVGEGT. CDR3 residues: CASSLPSYEQYF. CDR3 DNA: TGTGCCAGCAGCTTACCCTCCTACGAGCAGTACTTC.